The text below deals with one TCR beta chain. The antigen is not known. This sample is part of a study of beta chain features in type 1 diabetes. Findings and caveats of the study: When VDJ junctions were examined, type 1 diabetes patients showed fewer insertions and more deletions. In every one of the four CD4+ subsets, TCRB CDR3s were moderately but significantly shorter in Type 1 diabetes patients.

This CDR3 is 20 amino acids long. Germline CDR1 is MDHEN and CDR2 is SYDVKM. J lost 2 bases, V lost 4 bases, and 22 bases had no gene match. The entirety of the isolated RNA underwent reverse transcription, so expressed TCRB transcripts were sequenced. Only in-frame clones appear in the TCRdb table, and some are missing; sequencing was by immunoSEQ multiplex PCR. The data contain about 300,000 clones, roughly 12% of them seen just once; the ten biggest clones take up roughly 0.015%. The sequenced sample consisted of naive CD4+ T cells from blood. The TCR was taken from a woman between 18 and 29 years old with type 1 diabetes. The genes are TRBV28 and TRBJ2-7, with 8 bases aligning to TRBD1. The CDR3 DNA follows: TGTGCCAGCAGTTCCCCCTCAGTCCCCCGGAAGGACAGGGTGCCCTACGAGCAGTACTTC. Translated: CASSSPSVPRKDRVPYEQYF.